This TCR beta chain was captured in a study of blood T cell repertoires in COVID-19. At the level of the study: The United States, Italy and Spain provided the acute and convalescent COVID-19 samples. The analysed material was cDNA or gDNA that came from T cells, B-cell-depleted T cells, or PBMCs.

In the authors' methods: Counts of nucleated cells, estimated from reference gene primer amplification, were obtained. TCRdb keeps only in-frame clones here, not all; method: immunoSEQ multiplex PCR. That table is the source of V, J and clone size, and D and trimming were worked out from the DNA. The repertoire holds around 77,000 clones, with around 90% as singletons. J was trimmed by 0 bases and V by 6 bases; bases with no gene match: 1. Germline-derived CDR1 and CDR2 are SNHLY and FYNNEI. CDR3 length: 13 amino acids. The TCR was taken from a woman at least 80 years old with active or convalescent COVID-19. Sequencing was performed on peripheral blood. This chain uses TRBV2 with TRBJ1-1; 7 nucleotides line up with TRBD1. The CDR3 sequence is CASRGTVNTEAFF. For the CDR3, the DNA is TGTGCCAGCAGGGGGACAGTGAACACTGAAGCTTTCTTT.